Presented here are 31 T cell receptor beta chains from one specimen sequenced in a study of OX40 agonist ivuxolimab in advanced cancers. Generated by immunoSEQ multiplex PCR, the TCRdb table keeps only in-frame clones and is missing some. This sample has about 100,000 clones, with about nine tenths found just once. The source material was CD4+ or CD8+ T cells sorted from blood, sampled in a trial of the OX40 agonist ivuxolimab. All receptors come from an adult with an advanced solid tumor such as melanoma, head and neck, liver or kidney cancer.

V gene TRBV10-1 combines with J gene TRBJ2-7; D is possibly TRBD2 (5 bases). The CDR3 length is 14 residues. With 0 bases removed from V and 4 bases from J, the gap between germline ends came to 10 bases. The V gene's germline CDR1 is WNHNN and CDR2 SYGVQD (reference sequence). CDR3 loop: CASSESRARYEQYF. DNA of the CDR3: TGCGCCAGCAGTGAGTCGAGGGCTCGTTACGAGCAGTACTTC.

The chain has TRBV28 and TRBJ2-5; TRBD2 matches 8 bases. J lost 3 bases, V lost 4 bases, and 7 bases had no gene match. CDR3 length: 15 residues. From germline, CDR1 is MDHEN and CDR2 SYDVKM. The CDR3 here is CASSSQREMEETQYF. The CDR3 DNA reads as TGTGCCAGCAGTTCTCAGCGGGAGATGGAAGAGACCCAGTACTTC.

J is TRBJ2-7 and V is TRBV5-4; D may be TRBD2 (6 bases). CDR1 is SGHNT, CDR2 YYREEE, per germline (reference sequence). Trimming stripped 3 bases from V and 0 bases from J, with 13 bases between. There are 15 residues in the CDR3. The CDR3 sequence: CASSWGEDASYEQYF. CDR3 sequence (DNA): TGTGCCAGCAGCTGGGGGGAGGACGCCTCCTACGAGCAGTACTTC.

The rearrangement uses TRBV4-3 and TRBJ2-2; D unclear. Trimming cost V 0 bases and J 5 bases, with 13 bases left between them. Per germline, CDR1 LGHNA and CDR2 YSLEER. The CDR3 loop spans 16 amino acids. The CDR3 nucleotides read TGCGCCAGCAGCCAAGAGTGGGCTAGACGGACCGGGGAGCTGTTTTTT. Protein sequence: CASSQEWARRTGELFF.

The chain recombines TRBV2 with TRBJ1-5, with D maybe TRBD1 (6 bases). V was shortened by 0 bases and J by 3 bases, with 9 bases between the two germline ends. This CDR3 spans 15 amino acids. The germline gives CDR1 SNHLY, CDR2 FYNNEI. The DNA of the CDR3 is TGTGCCAGCAGTGAAGCCCGGGGGGCCAATCAGCCCCAGCATTTT. Protein: CASSEARGANQPQHF. The full variable domain, rest sourced from reference TRBV2 and TRBJ1-5, is EPEVTQTPSHQVTQMGQEVILRCVPISNHLYFYWYRQILGQKVEFLVSFYNNEISEKSEIFDDQFSVERPDGSNFTLKIRSTKLEDSAMYFCASSEARGANQPQHFGDGTRLSIL.

The chain links TRBV28 to TRBJ2-4; 7 bases align to TRBD1. After removal of 5 bases from V and 9 bases from J, the junction contained 7 bases not matched to a gene. Germline CDR1 reads MDHEN; CDR2 reads SYDVKM. This CDR3 region has 13 residues. Here the CDR3 DNA reads TGTGCCAGCAGTCCTCGACAGGGCCTCATTCAGTACTTC. Translated: CASSPRQGLIQYF.

The chain has TRBV4-3 and TRBJ1-3; D not certain. This CDR3 spans 14 amino acids. Trimming cost V 0 bases and J 5 bases, with 8 bases left between them. The V gene's germline CDR1 is LGHNA and CDR2 YSLEER. CDR3 protein: CASSQDRGRNTIYF. DNA of the CDR3: TGCGCCAGCAGCCAAGATCGCGGGAGAAACACCATATATTTT.

The rearrangement joins TRBV7-2 to TRBJ1-4, with a tentative D call TRBD1 (6 bases). CDR1 is SGHTA and CDR2 is FQGNSA in the germline V gene. This CDR3 has 14 residues. Trimming removed 5 bases at V and 8 bases at J, with 15 bases between. CDR3 DNA sequence: TGTGCCAGCAGCGCCAGGGGAGCGGGCGAAAAACTGTTTTTT. Translated, it gives CASSARGAGEKLFF.

The chain links TRBV6-1 to TRBJ1-2; 10 bases are shared with TRBD1. Germline V CDR1 and CDR2: MNHNS, SASEGT. With V trimmed by 4 bases and J by 4 bases, 0 bases remained unmatched. The CDR3 loop spans 13 amino acids. In nucleotides, the CDR3 is TGTGCCAGCAGTGGGGACAGGGGCTATGGCTACACCTTC. Its translation: CASSGDRGYGYTF.

The rearrangement links TRBV7-2 to TRBJ2-1; D may be TRBD1 (6 bases). V lost 4 bases, J lost 7 bases, and 14 bases lay in between. CDR3 length: 14 residues. Germline V gives CDR1 SGHTA, CDR2 FQGNSA. The DNA for the CDR3 is TGTGCCAGCAGCTACGAGACAGGCCGTAATGAGCAGTTCTTC. Translated, it gives CASSYETGRNEQFF.

The chain is built from TRBV19 and TRBJ1-5; unclear D gene. V dropped 5 bases and J dropped 6 bases, with 11 bases sitting between them. CDR1 and CDR2 (germline): LNHDA, SQIVND (reference sequence). This CDR3 has 13 residues. CDR3 region: CASSPSTSQPQHF. For the CDR3, the DNA is TGTGCCAGTAGTCCTTCGACGAGTCAGCCCCAGCATTTT.

A few counts support this clone. The chain employs TRBV28 and TRBJ1-1; D is ambiguous. CDR1 is MDHEN and CDR2 is SYDVKM in the germline V gene. Trimming stripped 7 bases from V and 6 bases from J, with 12 bases between. The CDR3 runs 12 residues. CDR3 region: CASTSPIPEAFF. CDR3 in DNA: TGTGCCAGCACCTCCCCGATCCCTGAAGCTTTCTTT.

The CDR3 DNA reads TGTGCCAGCTCACCACCTTTACTAGCGGGAGTCATTGAGCAGTTCTTC. As protein: CASSPPLLAGVIEQFF. V usage is TRBV18 and J usage is TRBJ2-1; 11 bases map to TRBD2. The germline CDR1 and CDR2 sequences are KGHSH and LQKENI. This CDR3 contains 16 residues. The trim removed 0 bases at V and 9 bases at J, leaving 7 bases unmatched.

The chain combines TRBV7-2 with TRBJ2-5; D is unclear. CDR1 is SGHTA and CDR2 is FQGNSA in the germline V gene. The CDR3 extends over 14 amino acids. Trimming left V 4 bases short and J 5 bases short, with 14 bases between. The CDR3 nucleotides read TGTGCCAGCAGCTCAGTAACCCAGCGCGAGACCCAGTACTTC. Translating it yields CASSSVTQRETQYF.

This chain connects TRBV7-6 to TRBJ2-5; D unclear. Germline CDR1 reads SGHVS; CDR2 reads FNYEAQ. The CDR3 extends over 14 amino acids. The V end lost 0 bases, the J end lost 5 bases, and 10 bases lay between the germline ends. The CDR3 nucleotides read TGTGCCAGCAGCTTAGCGGCGGCGAGCGAGACCCAGTACTTC. This gives the protein CASSLAAASETQYF. Full variable domain (rest looked up from reference TRBV7-6 and TRBJ2-5): GAGVSQSPRYKVTKRGQDVALRCDPISGHVSLYWYRQALGQGPEFLTYFNYEAQQDKSGLPNDRFSAERPEGSISTLTIQRTEQRDSAMYRCASSLAAASETQYFGPGTRLLVL.

The genes are TRBV7-2 and TRBJ2-5; 7 positions agree with TRBD2. The CDR3 is 13 residues long. The germline gives CDR1 SGHTA, CDR2 FQGNSA. The junction had 6 bases not matched to a gene; V was cut back by 6 bases and J by 5 bases. The CDR3 is CASRWGGMETQYF. The CDR3, as DNA: TGTGCCAGCAGGTGGGGGGGTATGGAGACCCAGTACTTC.

V and J are TRBV9 and TRBJ2-6, with no clear D. V was cut by 7 bases and J by 2 bases, with 10 bases left in between. Germline-derived CDR1 and CDR2 are SGDLS and YYNGEE. The CDR3 is made up of 14 amino acids. The DNA of the CDR3 is TGTGCCAGCCAAAGGAAACCTGGGGCCAACGTCCTGACTTTC. It codes for CASQRKPGANVLTF. The variable domain in full, with the rest retrieved from reference TRBV9 and TRBJ2-6, is DSGVTQTPKHLITATGQRVTLRCSPRSGDLSVYWYQQSLDQGLQFLIQYYNGEERAKGNILERFSAQQFPDLHSELNLSSLELGDSALYFCASQRKPGANVLTFGAGSRLTVL.

The rearrangement uses TRBV28 and TRBJ2-7, with 11 bases identical to TRBD2. V was clipped by 7 bases and J by 5 bases; unmatched bases: 13. Germline loops: CDR1 MDHEN, CDR2 SYDVKM. This CDR3 has 16 residues. CDR3 amino acids: CASTPPLLAGVDEQYF. CDR3 coding DNA: TGTGCCAGCACCCCACCTTTACTAGCGGGAGTGGACGAGCAGTACTTC.

V and J are TRBV11-3 and TRBJ1-2; maybe TRBD1 (5 bases). The CDR3 has 16 residues. Germline CDR1 is SGHNT and CDR2 is YENEEA. V lost 4 bases to trimming and J lost 0 bases, with 15 bases between them. The CDR3 protein is CASSSTQDSSNYGYTF. The CDR3, as DNA: TGTGCCAGCAGCTCAACCCAAGACAGCTCTAACTATGGCTACACCTTC.

This clone is a singleton in its sample. This sequence joins TRBV2 and TRBJ1-2; tentative D call: TRBD1 (6 bases). Germline CDR1 SNHLY, CDR2 FYNNEI. The CDR3 is 14 residues long. V was trimmed by 7 bases and J by 2 bases, leaving 14 bases between them. The CDR3 region has the DNA TGTGCCAGCAACCGTGGGGGGCAGAACTATGGCTACACCTTC. Protein: CASNRGGQNYGYTF. Full variable domain (rest looked up from reference TRBV2 and TRBJ1-2): EPEVTQTPSHQVTQMGQEVILRCVPISNHLYFYWYRQILGQKVEFLVSFYNNEISEKSEIFDDQFSVERPDGSNFTLKIRSTKLEDSAMYFCASNRGGQNYGYTFGSGTRLTVV.

V gene TRBV10-2 combines with J gene TRBJ2-3; 7 nucleotides line up with TRBD2. The CDR3 is 17 residues long. Trimming took 0 bases from V and 0 from J; bases not matched to a gene: 6. CDR1 and CDR2 (germline): WSHSY, SAAADI. The CDR3 DNA is TGCGCCAGCAGTGAGTCAGAAAGCGGGGACAGCACAGATACGCAGTATTTT. Protein: CASSESESGDSTDTQYF.

The chain is built from TRBV5-1 and TRBJ2-7; a weak D match, TRBD2 (6 bases). This CDR3 spans 14 amino acids. CDR1 and CDR2 from the germline V gene are SGHRS and YFSETQ. Trimming removed 2 bases at V and 2 bases at J, with 11 bases between. CDR3 protein: CASSFGTGAYEQYF. The CDR3 region has the DNA TGCGCCAGCAGCTTTGGGACGGGGGCCTACGAGCAGTACTTC.

This clone appeared a few times. The rearrangement uses TRBV7-3 and TRBJ2-2, with D unresolved. Deletions cut 3 bases from V and 3 bases from J, with 8 bases between. The CDR3 loop spans 14 amino acids. The germline V gene has CDR1 SGHTA and CDR2 FQGTGA. CDR3 protein: CASSFYRDTGELFF. The DNA of the CDR3 is TGTGCCAGCAGCTTCTACAGAGACACCGGGGAGCTGTTTTTT.

V gene TRBV7-2 combines with J gene TRBJ2-1, with TRBD2 matching over 9 bases. Germline CDR1 reads SGHTA; CDR2 reads FQGNSA. Losses at the gene ends were 2 bases for V and 5 bases for J; bases not matched to a gene: 7. The CDR3 is 16 residues long. CDR3 DNA sequence: TGTGCCAGCAGCTTATCGGCTAGCGGGACAGACAATGAGCAGTTCTTC. This encodes CASSLSASGTDNEQFF.

V gene TRBV10-3 combines with J gene TRBJ2-1; 15 bases fit TRBD2. This CDR3 has 18 amino acids. Germline values: CDR1 ENHRY, CDR2 SYGVKD. After removal of 7 bases from V and 0 bases from J, the junction contained 7 bases not matched to a gene. This CDR3 is CAITTGLAGGSSYNEQFF. CDR3 DNA: TGTGCCATCACCACGGGACTAGCGGGAGGCTCCTCCTACAATGAGCAGTTCTTC.

The V and J genes are TRBV6-6 and TRBJ2-7; D might be TRBD1 or TRBD2, each matching 7 bases. The CDR3 sequence is 15 residues long. The germline CDR1 and CDR2 sequences are MNHNY and SVGAGI (reference sequence). The ends were cut back, 0 bases at V and 6 bases at J, with 15 bases in the middle. The CDR3, as DNA: TGTGCCAGCAGTTACTCGAACAGGGGAGGGGGCGAGCAGTACTTC. Translation: CASSYSNRGGGEQYF.

Here the CDR3 reads CASSPPRNSGNTIYF. The CDR3 region has the DNA TGTGCCAGCTCACCCCCAAGGAACTCTGGAAACACCATATATTTT. The chain is built from TRBV18 and TRBJ1-3; unclear D gene. Trimming removed 3 bases at V and 0 bases at J, with 9 bases between. Germline CDR1 KGHSH, CDR2 LQKENI. CDR3 size: 15 residues.

The chain employs TRBV4-3 and TRBJ2-4, with TRBD1 as a possible D gene (5 bases). The germline V gene has CDR1 LGHNA and CDR2 YSLEER. The length of the CDR3 is 15 residues. With 0 bases removed from V and 7 bases from J, the gap between germline ends came to 13 bases. CDR3 residues: CASSQDNSGANIQYF. DNA of the CDR3: TGCGCCAGCAGCCAAGATAACAGTGGGGCGAACATTCAGTACTTC.

The gene calls are TRBV5-4 and TRBJ2-3; D unresolved. Germline CDR1 reads SGHNT; CDR2 reads YYREEE (reference sequence). The CDR3 is 14 residues long. Trimming stripped 4 bases from V and 4 bases from J, with 13 bases between. The CDR3 DNA follows: TGTGCCAGCAGCGCCGACGGCCGCGCAGATACGCAGTATTTT. Translating it yields CASSADGRADTQYF. Full variable domain (remainder filled in from reference TRBV5-4 and TRBJ2-3): ETGVTQSPTHLIKTRGQQVTLRCSSQSGHNTVSWYQQALGQGPQFIFQYYREEENGRGNFPPRFSGLQFPNYSSELNVNALELDDSALYLCASSADGRADTQYFGPGTRLTVL.

The chain couples TRBV18 to TRBJ2-7; 13 bases agree with TRBD2. CDR1 KGHSH and CDR2 LQKENI come from the germline V gene. V was pared by 3 bases and J by 6 bases, with 5 bases of the junction left unmatched. This CDR3 spans 15 amino acids. This CDR3 reads CASSPGTSGIGEQYF. The CDR3 bases are TGTGCCAGCTCACCCGGGACTAGCGGGATTGGCGAGCAGTACTTC.

The J gene is TRBJ2-2, the V gene TRBV4-3; D perhaps matches TRBD2 (6 bases). There are 16 residues in the CDR3. Trimming cost V 1 base and J 6 bases, with 15 bases left between them. Germline V gives CDR1 LGHNA, CDR2 YSLEER. CDR3 sequence: CASSQALRGTAGELFF. CDR3 bases: TGCGCCAGCAGCCAAGCCCTTCGCGGGACCGCCGGGGAGCTGTTTTTT.